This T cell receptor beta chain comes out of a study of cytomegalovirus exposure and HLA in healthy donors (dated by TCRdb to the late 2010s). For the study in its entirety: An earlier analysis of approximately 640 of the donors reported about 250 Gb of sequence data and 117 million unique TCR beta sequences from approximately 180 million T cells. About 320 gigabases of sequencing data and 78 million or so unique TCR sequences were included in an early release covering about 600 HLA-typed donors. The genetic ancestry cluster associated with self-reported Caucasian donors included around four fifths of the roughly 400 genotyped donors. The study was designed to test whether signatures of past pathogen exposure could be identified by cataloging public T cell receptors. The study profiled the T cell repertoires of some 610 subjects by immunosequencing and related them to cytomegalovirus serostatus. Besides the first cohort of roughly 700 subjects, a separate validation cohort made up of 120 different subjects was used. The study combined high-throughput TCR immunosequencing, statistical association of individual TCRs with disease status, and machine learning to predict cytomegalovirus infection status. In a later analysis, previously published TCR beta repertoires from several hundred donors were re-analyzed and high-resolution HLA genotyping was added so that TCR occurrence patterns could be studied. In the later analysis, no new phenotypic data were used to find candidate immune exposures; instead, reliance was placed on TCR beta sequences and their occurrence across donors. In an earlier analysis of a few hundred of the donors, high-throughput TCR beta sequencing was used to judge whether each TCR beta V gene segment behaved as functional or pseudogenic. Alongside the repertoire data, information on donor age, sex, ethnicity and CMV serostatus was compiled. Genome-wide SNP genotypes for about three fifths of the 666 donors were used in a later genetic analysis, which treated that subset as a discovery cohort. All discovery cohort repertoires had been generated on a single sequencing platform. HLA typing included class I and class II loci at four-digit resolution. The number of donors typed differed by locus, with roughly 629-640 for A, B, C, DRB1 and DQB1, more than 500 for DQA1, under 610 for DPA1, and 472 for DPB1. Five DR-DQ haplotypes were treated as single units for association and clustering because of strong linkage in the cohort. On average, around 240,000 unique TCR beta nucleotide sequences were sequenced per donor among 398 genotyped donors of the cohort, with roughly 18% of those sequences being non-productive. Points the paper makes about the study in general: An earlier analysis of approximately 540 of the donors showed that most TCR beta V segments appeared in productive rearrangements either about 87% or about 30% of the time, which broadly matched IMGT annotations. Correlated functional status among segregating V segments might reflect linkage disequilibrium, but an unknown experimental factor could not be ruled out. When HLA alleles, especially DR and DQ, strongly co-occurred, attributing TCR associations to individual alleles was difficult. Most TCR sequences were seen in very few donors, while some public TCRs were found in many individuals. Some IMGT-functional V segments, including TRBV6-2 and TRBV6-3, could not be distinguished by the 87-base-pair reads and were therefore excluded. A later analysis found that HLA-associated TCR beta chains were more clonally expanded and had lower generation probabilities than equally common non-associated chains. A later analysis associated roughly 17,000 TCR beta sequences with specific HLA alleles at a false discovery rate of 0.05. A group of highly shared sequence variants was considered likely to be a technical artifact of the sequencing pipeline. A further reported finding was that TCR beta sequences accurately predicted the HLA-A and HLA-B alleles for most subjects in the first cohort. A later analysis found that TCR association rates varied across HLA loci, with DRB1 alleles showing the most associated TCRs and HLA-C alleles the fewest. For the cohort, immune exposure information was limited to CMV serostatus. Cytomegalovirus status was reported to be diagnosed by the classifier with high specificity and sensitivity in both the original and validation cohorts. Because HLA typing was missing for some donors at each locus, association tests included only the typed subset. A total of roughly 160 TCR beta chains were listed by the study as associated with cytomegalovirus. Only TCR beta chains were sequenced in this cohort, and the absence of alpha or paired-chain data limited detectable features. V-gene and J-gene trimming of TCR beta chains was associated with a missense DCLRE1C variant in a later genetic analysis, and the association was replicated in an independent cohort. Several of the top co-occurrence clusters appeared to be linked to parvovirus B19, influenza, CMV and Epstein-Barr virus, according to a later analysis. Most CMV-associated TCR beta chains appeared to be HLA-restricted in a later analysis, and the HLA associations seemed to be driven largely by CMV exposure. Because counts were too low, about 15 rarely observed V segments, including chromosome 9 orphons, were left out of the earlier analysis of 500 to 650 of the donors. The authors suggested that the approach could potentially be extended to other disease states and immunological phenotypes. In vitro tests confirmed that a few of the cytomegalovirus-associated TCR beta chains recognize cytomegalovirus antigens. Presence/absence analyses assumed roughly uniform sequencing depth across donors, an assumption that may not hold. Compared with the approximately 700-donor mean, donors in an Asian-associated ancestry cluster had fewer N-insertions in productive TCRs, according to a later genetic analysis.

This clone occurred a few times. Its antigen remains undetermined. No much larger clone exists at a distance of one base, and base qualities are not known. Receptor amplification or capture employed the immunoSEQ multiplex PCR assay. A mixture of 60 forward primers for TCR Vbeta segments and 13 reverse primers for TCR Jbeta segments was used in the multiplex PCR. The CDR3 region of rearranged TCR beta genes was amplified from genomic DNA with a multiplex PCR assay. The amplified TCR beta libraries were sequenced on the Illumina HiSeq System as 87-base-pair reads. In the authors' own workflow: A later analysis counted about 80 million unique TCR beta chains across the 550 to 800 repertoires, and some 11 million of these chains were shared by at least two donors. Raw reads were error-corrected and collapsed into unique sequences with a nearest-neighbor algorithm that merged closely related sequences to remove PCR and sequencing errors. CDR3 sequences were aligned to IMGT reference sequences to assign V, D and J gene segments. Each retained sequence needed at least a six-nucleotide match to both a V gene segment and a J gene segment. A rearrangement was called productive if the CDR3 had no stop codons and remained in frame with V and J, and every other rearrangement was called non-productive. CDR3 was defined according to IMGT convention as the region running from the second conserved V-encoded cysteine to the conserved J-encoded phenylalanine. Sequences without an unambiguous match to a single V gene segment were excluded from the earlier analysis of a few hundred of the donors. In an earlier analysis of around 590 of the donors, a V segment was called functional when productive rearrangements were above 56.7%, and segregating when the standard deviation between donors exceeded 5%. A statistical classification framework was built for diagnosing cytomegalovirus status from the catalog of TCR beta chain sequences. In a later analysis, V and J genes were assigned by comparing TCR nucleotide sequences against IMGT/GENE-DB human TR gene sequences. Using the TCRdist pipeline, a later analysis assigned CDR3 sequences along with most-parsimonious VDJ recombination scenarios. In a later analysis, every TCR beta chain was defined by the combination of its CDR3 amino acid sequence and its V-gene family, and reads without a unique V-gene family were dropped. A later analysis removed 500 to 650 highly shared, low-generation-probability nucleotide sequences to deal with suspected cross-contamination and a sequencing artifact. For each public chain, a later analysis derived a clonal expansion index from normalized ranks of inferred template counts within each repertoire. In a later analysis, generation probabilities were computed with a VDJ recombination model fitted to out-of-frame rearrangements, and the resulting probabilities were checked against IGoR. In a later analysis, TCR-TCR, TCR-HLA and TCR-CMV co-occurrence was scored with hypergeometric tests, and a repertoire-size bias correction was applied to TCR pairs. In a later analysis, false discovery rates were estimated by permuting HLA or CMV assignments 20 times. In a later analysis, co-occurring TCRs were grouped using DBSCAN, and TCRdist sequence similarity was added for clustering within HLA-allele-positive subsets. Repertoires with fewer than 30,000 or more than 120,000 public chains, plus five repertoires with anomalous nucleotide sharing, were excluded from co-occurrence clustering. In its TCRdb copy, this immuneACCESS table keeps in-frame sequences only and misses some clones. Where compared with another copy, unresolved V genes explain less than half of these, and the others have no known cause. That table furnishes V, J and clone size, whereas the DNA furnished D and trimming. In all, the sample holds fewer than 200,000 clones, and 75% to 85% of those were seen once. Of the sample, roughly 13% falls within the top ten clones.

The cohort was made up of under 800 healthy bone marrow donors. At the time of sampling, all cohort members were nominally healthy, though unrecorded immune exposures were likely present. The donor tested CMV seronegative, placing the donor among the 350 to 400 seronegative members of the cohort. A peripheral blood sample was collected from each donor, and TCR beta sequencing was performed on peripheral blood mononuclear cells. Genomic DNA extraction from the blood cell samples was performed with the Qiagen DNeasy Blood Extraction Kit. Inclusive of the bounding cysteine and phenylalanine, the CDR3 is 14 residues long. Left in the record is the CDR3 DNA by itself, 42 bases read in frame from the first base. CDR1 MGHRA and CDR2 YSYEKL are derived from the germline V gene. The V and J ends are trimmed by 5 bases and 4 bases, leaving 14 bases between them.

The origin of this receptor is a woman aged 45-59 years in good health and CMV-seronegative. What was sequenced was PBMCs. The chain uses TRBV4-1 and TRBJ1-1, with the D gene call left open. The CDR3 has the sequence CASSGPLRGTEAFF. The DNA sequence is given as TGCGCCAGCAGCGGACCCCTCCGGGGCACTGAAGCTTTCTTT.